The following is a TCR beta chain sequence with its context. The target antigen is unknown. The entry originates in a study of shared clonotypes between healthy human individuals. Broader study findings: Shared clonotypes across all four donors exceeded non-shared ones in generation probability. On the whole, naive subsets had larger estimated richness than memory subsets had.

CDR3 length: 13 amino acids. The V and J ends lost 3 bases and 5 bases respectively, with 10 bases between them. CDR1 and CDR2 (germline): SGHTA, FQGTGA. The donor population consisted of healthy HIV-negative adults with no recent acute infections or vaccinations. Sorted-subset replicate PCR reactions contained roughly 200 ng DNA, corresponding to around 30,000 T cell genomes. Data came from immunoSEQ multiplex PCR; TCRdb stores just in-frame clones and leaves some out. The table shows about 2 million clones, with 85% to 95% occurring only once. The sequencing sample was made of naive CD4+ T cells sorted from blood. The sample's subset: CD45RA+ positively selected. The receptor was isolated from a young man in good health. This chain connects TRBV7-3 to TRBJ2-5; D unresolved. The CDR3 DNA reads TGTGCCAGCAGCTTTAACGTTGGGGAGACCCAGTACTTC. It translates to CASSFNVGETQYF. Combining the CDR3 with reference TRBV7-3 and TRBJ2-5 gives the whole variable domain GAGVSQTPSNKVTEKGKYVELRCDPISGHTALYWYRQSLGQGPEFLIYFQGTGAADDSGLPNDRFFAVRPEGSVSTLKIQRTERGDSAVYLCASSFNVGETQYFGPGTRLLVL.